This entry lists 18 T cell receptor beta chains sequenced from one sample in a study of T cell repertoires in cytomegalovirus infection. Antigen specificity for these receptors is unknown. Using its own MiXCR run on the reads, TCRdb lists one record per CDR3 protein. The profile shows a few hundred thousand distinct CDR3 sequences, roughly 42% of them singletons. The sequencing used cultured PBMCs, collected from culture after CMV antigen stimulation. The receptors originated from a human donor in good health (CMV status not recorded). Some clones in this sample may be carry-over from other donors' samples.

The table lists this clonotype with a few counts. Written as DNA, the CDR3 is TGCAGTGCTCCATTGGTGGATGAGACCCAGTACTTC. It codes for CSAPLVDETQYF. The chain couples TRBV20-1 to TRBJ2-5; no clear D. V lost 5 bases and J lost 5, with 12 bases in between. Per the germline V gene, CDR1 is DFQATT and CDR2 is SNEGSKA (reference sequence). There are 12 residues in the CDR3.

V usage is TRBV2 and J usage is TRBJ1-1; D remains unclear. Trimming left V 4 bases short and J 0 bases short, with 9 bases between. The CDR3 contains 14 residues. Germline loops: CDR1 SNHLY, CDR2 FYNNEI. The CDR3: CASSVQSLNTEAFF. The CDR3 DNA sequence: TGTGCCAGCAGTGTACAGAGCCTGAACACTGAAGCTTTCTTT.

This sequence joins TRBV12-3 or TRBV12-4 and TRBJ2-5; possibly TRBD1 for D (5 bases). The CDR3 sequence is 14 residues long. Trimming removed 6 bases from V and 4 bases from J, with 15 bases in between. The CDR3 DNA is TGTGCCAGCAGCTTGAATGCAGGGCGAGAGACCCAGTACTTC. Its translation is CASSLNAGRETQYF.

The J gene is TRBJ2-7, the V gene TRBV6-2 or TRBV6-3, with a possible D match to TRBD1 (5 bases). The CDR3 is 11 residues long. Germline V gives CDR1 MNHEY, CDR2 SVGEGT. Between the trimmed V and J ends, which lost 7 bases and 5 bases, there was a span of 9 bases. Here the CDR3 DNA reads TGTGCCAGCACCCGCAGGGACGAGCAGTACTTC. It yields the protein CASTRRDEQYF.

The rearrangement joins TRBV7-2 to TRBJ2-5; no clear D gene. This CDR3 is 14 amino acids long. V lost 6 bases and J 5 bases, leaving 16 bases between the germline ends. Germline V gives CDR1 SGHTA, CDR2 FQGNSA. This CDR3 reads CASSFQGSGETQYF. CDR3 coding DNA: TGTGCCAGCAGTTTTCAAGGGTCCGGGGAGACCCAGTACTTC.

The sample holds one count of this clonotype. V and J are TRBV10-3 and TRBJ2-3; 11 bases agree with TRBD2. V lost 3 bases and J lost 2; bases outside the gene matches: 7. This CDR3 comprises 17 residues. Germline V CDR1 and CDR2: ENHRY, SYGVKD. The CDR3: CAISDPRLAGNTDTQYF. DNA for the CDR3: TGTGCCATCAGTGACCCCCGACTAGCGGGAAACACAGATACGCAGTATTTT.

The CDR3 DNA reads as TGTGCCAGCAGCTCCCCGGGACAGGGGACCTCCTACGAGCAGTACTTC. This sequence encodes CASSSPGQGTSYEQYF. J is TRBJ2-7 and V is TRBV7-6, with 10 bases aligning to TRBD1. CDR3 length: 16 amino acids. CDR1 and CDR2 from the germline V gene are SGHVS and FNYEAQ. The junction had 6 bases not matched to a gene; V was cut back by 4 bases and J by 0 bases.

This clonotype showed up just a few times. This rearrangement joins TRBV20-1 to TRBJ2-7; a weak D match, TRBD2 (6 bases). The length of the CDR3 is 12 residues. V was trimmed by 1 base and J by 4 bases, leaving 8 bases between them. Germline CDR1 reads DFQATT; CDR2 reads SNEGSKA (reference sequence). CDR3: CSARGGRYEQYF. The CDR3 DNA sequence: TGCAGTGCTAGAGGGGGGAGGTACGAGCAGTACTTC.

The rearrangement uses TRBV19 and TRBJ2-3; D remains unclear. The V and J ends lost 2 bases and 2 bases respectively, with 11 bases between them. CDR3 length equals 15 residues. In germline, CDR1 is LNHDA, CDR2 SQIVND (reference sequence). The CDR3 DNA reads as TGTGCCAGTAGTATACCCTCAGCCGCCACAGATACGCAGTATTTT. This gives the protein CASSIPSAATDTQYF.

This chain joins TRBV14 and TRBJ2-1; D possibly corresponds to TRBD2 (7 bases). Germline V gene data show CDR1 as SGHDN and CDR2 as FVKESK. This CDR3 is built from 16 residues. The germline V and J ends were trimmed by 5 bases and 7 bases, with 21 bases remaining between them. The CDR3 sequence is CASSRGGLAPWNEQFF. Here the CDR3 DNA reads TGTGCCAGCAGCAGGGGGGGACTGGCCCCGTGGAATGAGCAGTTCTTC.

V and J are TRBV15 and TRBJ2-2; D uncertain. The CDR3 runs 13 residues. Germline V CDR1 and CDR2: LNHNV, YYDKDF (reference sequence). V lost 4 bases and J lost 4, with 7 bases in between. CDR3 DNA sequence: TGTGCCACCAGCAACGGCCCCACCGGGGAGCTGTTTTTT. Its protein is CATSNGPTGELFF. The whole variable domain, remainder taken from reference TRBV15 and TRBJ2-2, is DAMVIQNPRYQVTQFGKPVTLSCSQTLNHNVMYWYQQKSSQAPKLLFHYYDKDFNNEADTPDNFQSRRPNTSFCFLDIRSPGLGDTAMYLCATSNGPTGELFFGEGSRLTVL.

This clonotype has a count of ten or more. This chain links TRBV7-2 with TRBJ1-6; D gene ambiguous. CDR3 length equals 18 residues. The ends were cut back, 4 bases at V and 8 bases at J, with 24 bases in the middle. Germline V gene lookup returns CDR1 SGHTA and CDR2 FQGNSA. DNA of the CDR3: TGTGCCAGCAGCTCCCCTCGGTATTGGTCTGGGAGGGATTCACCCCTCCACTTT. Its translation is CASSSPRYWSGRDSPLHF.

A few counts support this clonotype. The chain has TRBV7-9 and TRBJ2-7, with D tentatively TRBD1 or TRBD2 (5 bases each). This CDR3 is built from 15 residues. V was clipped by 1 base and J by 2 bases, with 12 bases between them. Per the germline V gene, CDR1 is SEHNR and CDR2 is FQNEAQ (reference sequence). The CDR3 here is CASSLDAGTTYEQYF. The DNA for the CDR3 is TGTGCCAGCAGCTTAGATGCAGGGACCACCTACGAGCAGTACTTC.

The V call is TRBV11-2, the J call TRBJ1-1, with D possibly matching TRBD1 (6 bases). There are 13 residues in the CDR3. The V gene lost 8 bases and the J gene lost 6 bases, with 16 bases spanning the gap. Germline CDR1 reads SGHAT; CDR2 reads FQNNGV. CDR3 amino acids: CASGTTGSPEAFF. The CDR3 DNA sequence: TGTGCCAGCGGGACCACAGGGTCCCCTGAAGCTTTCTTT.

The chain is built from TRBV28 and TRBJ2-7; D may be TRBD1 (6 bases). Trimming shortened V by 6 bases and J by 4 bases, and 16 bases separated the two germline ends. This CDR3 is built from 14 residues. Germline CDR1 MDHEN, CDR2 SYDVKM. The CDR3 protein is CASRLDTGSYEQYF. The CDR3 coding sequence is TGTGCCAGCAGATTAGACACAGGGAGTTACGAGCAGTACTTC. The full variable domain, rest sourced from reference TRBV28 and TRBJ2-7, is DVKVTQSSRYLVKRTGEKVFLECVQDMDHENMFWYRQDPGLGLRLIYFSYDVKMKEKGDIPEGYSVSREKKERFSLILESASTNQTSMYLCASRLDTGSYEQYFGPGTRLTVT.

The gene calls are TRBV6-1 and TRBJ2-1, with a possible D match to TRBD2 (6 bases). Germline CDR1 reads MNHNS; CDR2 reads SASEGT. The CDR3 is 13 amino acids. Trimming cost V 9 bases and J 2 bases, with 11 bases left between them. This CDR3 reads CASKEGPYNEQFF. In DNA, the CDR3 is TGTGCCAGTAAGGAGGGGCCCTACAATGAGCAGTTCTTC.

V is TRBV5-4 and J is TRBJ2-5; a weak D match, TRBD1 (6 bases). Germline lookup yields CDR1 SGHNT and CDR2 YYREEE (reference sequence). Trimming removed 4 bases from V and 1 base from J, with 14 bases in between. The CDR3 sequence is 15 residues long. CDR3 sequence (DNA): TGTGCCAGCAGCACCCGGACAGAAACCCAAGAGACCCAGTACTTC. Translation: CASSTRTETQETQYF.

This clonotype was seen a handful of times. The chain is built from TRBV4-3 and TRBJ2-1; 14 bases are shared with TRBD2. Trimming cost V 1 base and J 9 bases; bases outside gene matches: 11. CDR3 size: 18 residues. Germline V gene lookup returns CDR1 LGHNA and CDR2 YSLEER. The CDR3 DNA sequence: TGCGCCAGCAGCCAAGGGGCGACTAGCGGGAGGGCCGGTCCTGAGCAGTTCTTC. This gives the protein CASSQGATSGRAGPEQFF.